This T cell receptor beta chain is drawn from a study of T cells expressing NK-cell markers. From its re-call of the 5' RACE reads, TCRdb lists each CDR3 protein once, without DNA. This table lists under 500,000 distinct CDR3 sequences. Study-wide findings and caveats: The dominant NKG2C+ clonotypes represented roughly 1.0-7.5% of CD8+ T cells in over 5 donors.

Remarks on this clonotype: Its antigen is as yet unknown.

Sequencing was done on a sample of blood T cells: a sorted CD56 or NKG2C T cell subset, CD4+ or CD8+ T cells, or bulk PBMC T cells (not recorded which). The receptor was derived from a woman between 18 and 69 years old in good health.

CDR3 sequence: CASSPGPQGSYEQYF. The V gene is TRBV4-2, the J gene TRBJ2-7. CDR3 length: 15 residues. Germline loops: CDR1 LGHNA, CDR2 YNFKEQ.